These 7 T cell receptor beta chains share one sample of origin, sequenced in a study of blood T cell repertoires in COVID-19. The data were produced by immunoSEQ multiplex PCR, yet TCRdb's version contains in-frame clones alone and is incomplete. The sample has about 100,000 clones, approximately 85% seen once; the top ten hold around 6.5%. Sequencing input: peripheral blood. These receptors were collected from a woman in her sixties with acute or convalescent COVID-19.

This clone was counted only a few times. The chain combines TRBV27 with TRBJ1-4; possible D gene TRBD1, 5 bases. The CDR3 sequence is 14 residues long. The germline V and J ends were trimmed by 3 bases and 8 bases, with 13 bases remaining between them. CDR1 and CDR2 from the germline V gene are MNHEY and SMNVEV (reference sequence). The CDR3 coding sequence is TGTGCCAGCAGTTTTCTCCCGGGGGAAGAAAAACTGTTTTTT. It codes for CASSFLPGEEKLFF.

V gene TRBV5-1 combines with J gene TRBJ2-2; D may be TRBD2 (6 bases). The CDR3 has 15 residues. Trimming left V 8 bases short and J 6 bases short, with 20 bases between. Germline V gene lookup returns CDR1 SGHRS and CDR2 YFSETQ. The CDR3 DNA reads TGCGCCAGTACCAGAGCGGGCACTTTTTCCGGGGAGCTGTTTTTT. Its translation is CASTRAGTFSGELFF.

The chain uses TRBV7-3 and TRBJ1-3; D ambiguous. Between the trimmed V and J ends, which lost 9 bases and 0 bases, there was a span of 9 bases. This CDR3 has 13 amino acids. CDR1 and CDR2 from the germline V gene are SGHTA and FQGTGA. The CDR3 DNA reads as TGTGCCAGTAGTCAGGACTCTGGAAACACCATATATTTT. This codes for CASSQDSGNTIYF.

The chain recombines TRBV30 with TRBJ2-7; possibly TRBD2 for D (6 bases). The CDR3 is 16 amino acids. The V end was cut by 0 bases, the J end by 0 bases, with 15 bases between. Germline V CDR1 and CDR2: GTSNPN, SVGIG (reference sequence). In nucleotides, the CDR3 is TGTGCCTGGAGTGTACGGGCTGGAGGGGCCTCCTACGAGCAGTACTTC. Translated, it gives CAWSVRAGGASYEQYF.

This clone was recorded once. V usage is TRBV15 and J usage is TRBJ2-1, with 11 bases that match TRBD2. Germline loops: CDR1 LNHNV, CDR2 YYDKDF (reference sequence). The CDR3 runs 14 residues. J was trimmed by 9 bases and V by 3 bases; bases with no gene match: 4. The CDR3 reads CATSRTSGTLEQFF. CDR3 DNA sequence: TGTGCCACCAGCAGGACTAGCGGGACCCTTGAGCAGTTCTTC.

The rearrangement links TRBV3-1 (or the pseudogene TRBV3-2) to TRBJ1-1; tentatively, D is TRBD1 (6 bases). The CDR3 is made up of 14 amino acids. Germline CDR1 and CDR2: LGHDT and YNNKEL (reference sequence). The ends were cut back, 4 bases at V and 0 bases at J, with 9 bases in the middle. Here the CDR3 reads CASSPTGLNTEAFF. The CDR3 coding sequence is TGTGCCAGCAGCCCGACAGGTTTGAACACTGAAGCTTTCTTT.

The gene calls are TRBV18 and TRBJ2-5; D gene ambiguous. This CDR3 region has 14 residues. Germline V CDR1 and CDR2: KGHSH, LQKENI. Trimming removed 2 bases from V and 2 bases from J, with 9 bases in between. The CDR3 coding sequence is TGTGCCAGCTCACCAATTACAGAACAAGAGACCCAGTACTTC. Protein: CASSPITEQETQYF.